Below, 27 T cell receptor beta chains from the same sample are listed, as sequenced in a study of cytomegalovirus exposure and HLA in healthy donors. The method was immunoSEQ multiplex PCR; TCRdb's version includes in-frame clones alone and lacks a portion of them. The sample has around 300,000 clones, around 86% seen once. The sample comprised PBMCs. The receptors derive from a woman aged 18-30 years in good health and CMV-seronegative.

V is TRBV18 and J is TRBJ1-1; D is ambiguous. The CDR3 is made up of 14 amino acids. The V end was cut by 3 bases, the J end by 7 bases, with 15 bases between. Germline V gene data show CDR1 as KGHSH and CDR2 as LQKENI. CDR3 sequence: CASSPDWRLDEAFF. The CDR3 DNA sequence: TGTGCCAGCTCACCGGACTGGAGGTTAGATGAAGCTTTCTTT. The full variable domain, with the rest looked up from reference TRBV18 and TRBJ1-1, is NAGVMQNPRHLVRRRGQEARLRCSPMKGHSHVYWYRQLPEEGLKFMVYLQKENIIDESGMPKERFSAEFPKEGPSILRIQQVVRGDSAAYFCASSPDWRLDEAFFGQGTRLTVV.

In nucleotides, the CDR3 is TGTGCCAGCACCCGGGACTGGACCTCCTACGAGCAGTACTTC. This sequence encodes CASTRDWTSYEQYF. The chain employs TRBV6-6 and TRBJ2-7; D is possibly TRBD2 (6 bases). The ends were cut back, 7 bases at V and 0 bases at J, with 13 bases in the middle. This CDR3 region has 14 residues. CDR1 and CDR2 from the germline V gene are MNHNY and SVGAGI (reference sequence).

This chain links TRBV6-6 with TRBJ1-5; D ambiguous. This CDR3 is 15 amino acids long. Germline V CDR1 and CDR2: MNHNY, SVGAGI (reference sequence). The V and J ends lost 0 bases and 2 bases respectively, with 8 bases between them. The CDR3 coding sequence is TGTGCCAGCAGTTACTCGTCCGGAGGCAATCAGCCCCAGCATTTT. Translation: CASSYSSGGNQPQHF.

The chain links TRBV5-1 to TRBJ2-1; TRBD2 agrees at 7 bases. CDR3 length equals 16 residues. Germline CDR1 reads SGHRS; CDR2 reads YFSETQ. With 0 bases clipped from V and 9 bases from J, the junction kept 12 bases outside the gene matches. In nucleotides, the CDR3 is TGCGCCAGCAGCTTGGCCTTTTGGGAGGGCCTTGGTGAGCAGTTCTTC. It codes for CASSLAFWEGLGEQFF.

V usage is TRBV11-3 and J usage is TRBJ2-2, with D maybe TRBD2 (5 bases). Trimming shortened V by 3 bases and J by 6 bases, and 8 bases separated the two germline ends. In germline, CDR1 is SGHNT, CDR2 YENEEA. CDR3 size: 13 residues. The CDR3 bases are TGTGCCAGCAGCTTGCGGGTGGCCGGGGAGCTGTTTTTT. This translates into CASSLRVAGELFF.

The genes are TRBV4-1 and TRBJ2-6; 12 bases align to TRBD1. V shed 4 bases, J shed 3 bases, and the junction held 4 bases outside the gene matches. The germline V gene has CDR1 MGHRA and CDR2 YSYEKL. The CDR3 runs 17 residues. CDR3 loop: CASSRGTGGFGANVLTF. DNA for the CDR3: TGCGCCAGCAGCCGTGGGACAGGGGGCTTTGGGGCCAACGTCCTGACTTTC.

The V and J genes are TRBV4-1 and TRBJ2-2, with TRBD1 as a possible D gene (7 bases). Trimming took off 3 bases at V and 5 bases at J, with 19 bases between the two ends. The germline V gene has CDR1 MGHRA and CDR2 YSYEKL. This CDR3 has 17 amino acids. The CDR3 coding sequence is TGCGCCAGCAGCCAGGGGGGAAGACAGGGCGCAACCGGGGAGCTGTTTTTT. As protein: CASSQGGRQGATGELFF.

In DNA form, the CDR3 reads TGTGCCAGCAGTTTGGTCGGGGGGGGAGAGAATGAGCAGTTCTTC. Translating it yields CASSLVGGGENEQFF. This chain connects TRBV28 to TRBJ2-1, with TRBD2 identical over 8 bases. Looked up from germline, CDR1 is MDHEN and CDR2 is SYDVKM. The CDR3 contains 15 residues. Trimming at V came to 3 bases and at J to 7 bases, leaving 8 bases not matched to a gene.

This clone has just one count. The chain uses TRBV30 and TRBJ1-2; a weak D match, TRBD1 (6 bases). The length of the CDR3 is 13 residues. CDR1 and CDR2 (germline): GTSNPN, SVGIG (reference sequence). Trimming left V 2 bases short and J 13 bases short, with 20 bases between. This CDR3 is CAWSSTSTGKITF. CDR3 nucleotides: TGTGCCTGGAGTTCCACCAGTACAGGGAAGATCACCTTC.

This rearrangement joins TRBV2 to TRBJ1-5; D gene unclear. This CDR3 is 13 amino acids long. Trimming cost V 10 bases and J 7 bases, with 17 bases left between them. Germline lookup yields CDR1 SNHLY and CDR2 FYNNEI. CDR3 residues: CATLYGVGQPQHF. Here the CDR3 DNA reads TGTGCCACCCTGTACGGGGTTGGACAGCCCCAGCATTTT. Supplemented by reference TRBV2 and TRBJ1-5, the full variable domain reads EPEVTQTPSHQVTQMGQEVILRCVPISNHLYFYWYRQILGQKVEFLVSFYNNEISEKSEIFDDQFSVERPDGSNFTLKIRSTKLEDSAMYFCATLYGVGQPQHFGDGTRLSIL.

The CDR3 coding sequence is TGTGCCAGCAGCGCCCGGGACAGGTATGAGGGGAACACAGATACGCAGTATTTT. Translating gives CASSARDRYEGNTDTQYF. The chain carries TRBV9 and TRBJ2-3, with TRBD1 matching over 8 bases. CDR1 and CDR2 (germline): SGDLS, YYNGEE. This CDR3 contains 18 residues. Unmatched junction bases numbered 14, after V lost 3 bases and J lost 2 bases. Together with reference TRBV9 and TRBJ2-3, the CDR3 gives the full variable domain: DSGVTQTPKHLITATGQRVTLRCSPRSGDLSVYWYQQSLDQGLQFLIQYYNGEERAKGNILERFSAQQFPDLHSELNLSSLELGDSALYFCASSARDRYEGNTDTQYFGPGTRLTVL.

This clone was observed once. The V and J genes are TRBV12-5 and TRBJ2-7; 12 bases match TRBD2. This CDR3 has 16 residues. The germline V gene encodes CDR1 LGHNT and CDR2 FRNRAP. The ends lost 1 base at V and 3 bases at J; junction bases unmatched: 4. The CDR3 here is CASGLATSGSFYEQYF. As DNA, the CDR3 is TGTGCTAGTGGTTTGGCGACTAGCGGGAGCTTCTACGAGCAGTACTTC. The variable domain in full, with the rest retrieved from reference TRBV12-5 and TRBJ2-7, is DARVTQTPRHKVTEMGQEVTMRCQPILGHNTVFWYRQTMMQGLELLAYFRNRAPLDDSGMPKDRFSAEMPDATLATLKIQPSEPRDSAVYFCASGLATSGSFYEQYFGPGTRLTVT.

The chain combines TRBV7-3 with TRBJ1-4; D is undetermined. This CDR3 has 12 residues. Trimming took 5 bases from V and 6 from J, leaving 7 bases between them. CDR1 is SGHTA and CDR2 is FQGTGA in the germline V gene. CDR3 sequence (DNA): TGTGCCAGCAGCCCCCCGGATGAAAAACTGTTTTTT. Its translation: CASSPPDEKLFF.

Concerning this clone itself: Its ends do not fully match the called genes, so a read error is possible. The genes are TRBV14 and TRBJ2-1; 12 bases align to TRBD2. In germline, CDR1 is SGHDN, CDR2 FVKESK. The CDR3 contains 14 residues. CDR3 protein: CASSQVLAGGVQVF. The DNA of the CDR3 is TGTGCCAGCAGCCAAGTCCTAGCGGGAGGGGTCCAAGTCTTC. The whole variable domain, filled in from reference TRBV14 and TRBJ2-1, reads EAGVTQFPSHSVIEKGQTVTLRCDPISGHDNLYWYRRVMGKEIKFLLHFVKESKQDESGMPNNRFLAERTGGTYSTLKVQPAELEDSGVYFCASSQVLAGGVQVFGPGTRLTVL.

This chain links TRBV19 with TRBJ2-1, with D maybe TRBD2 (5 bases). The CDR3 covers 15 residues. Germline values: CDR1 LNHDA, CDR2 SQIVND (reference sequence). Between the trimmed V and J ends, which lost 3 bases and 0 bases, there was a span of 9 bases. The CDR3 spells CASSIMAGSYNEQFF. CDR3 DNA: TGTGCCAGTAGTATTATGGCGGGCTCCTACAATGAGCAGTTCTTC.

This chain links TRBV10-3 with TRBJ1-5; D gene unclear. This CDR3 is built from 13 residues. Per the germline V gene, CDR1 is ENHRY and CDR2 is SYGVKD. V shed 2 bases and J shed 9 bases, with 11 bases lying between them. The CDR3 loop is CAISEEGPLPQHF. DNA of the CDR3: TGTGCCATCAGTGAGGAGGGTCCGCTGCCCCAGCATTTT.

This chain links TRBV5-3 with TRBJ2-5; 9 bases line up with TRBD1. TRBV5-3 is an ORF, and what it does is uncertain. The CDR3 totals 14 residues. J was trimmed by 4 bases and V by 10 bases; bases with no gene match: 11. The CDR3 DNA follows: TGTGCCCGCGGGACAGGGAGGTATCTAGAGACCCAGTACTTC. The encoded protein is CARGTGRYLETQYF.

The gene calls are TRBV4-2 and TRBJ2-6; unclear D gene. The CDR3 has 16 residues. From germline, CDR1 is LGHNA and CDR2 YNFKEQ. Trimming removed 1 base from V and 0 bases from J, with 7 bases in between. The CDR3, as DNA: TGTGCCAGCAGCCAAGCCCAGGACTCTGGGGCCAACGTCCTGACTTTC. Translated, it gives CASSQAQDSGANVLTF.

The chain employs TRBV30 and TRBJ1-2; D remains ambiguous. The germline V gene encodes CDR1 GTSNPN and CDR2 SVGIG (reference sequence). The CDR3 is 12 amino acids. V was trimmed by 6 bases and J by 4 bases, leaving 12 bases between them. As DNA, the CDR3 is TGTGCCTGTCTCCGGGAGGGCTATGGCTACACCTTC. Its protein is CACLREGYGYTF.

The rearrangement links TRBV6-5 to TRBJ2-1; TRBD1 matches 8 bases. The ends lost 6 bases at V and 7 bases at J; junction bases unmatched: 5. This CDR3 is built from 13 residues. Germline assignment: CDR1 MNHEY and CDR2 SVGAGI. The CDR3 loop reads CASRTGERNEQFF. CDR3 coding DNA: TGTGCCAGCAGGACAGGGGAAAGGAATGAGCAGTTCTTC.

The chain is built from TRBV6-5 and TRBJ2-3; D perhaps matches TRBD2 (5 bases). Germline loops: CDR1 MNHEY, CDR2 SVGAGI. There are 11 residues in the CDR3. Trimming pared 2 bases from V and 12 bases from J, leaving 9 bases between. The CDR3 sequence: CASSYRGDQYF. CDR3 nucleotides: TGTGCCAGCAGTTACCGGGGTGATCAGTATTTT.

V and J are TRBV7-6 and TRBJ2-3; a possible D gene is TRBD2 (7 bases). Germline assignment: CDR1 SGHVS and CDR2 FNYEAQ. The V end lost 1 base, the J end lost 3 bases, and 11 bases lay between the germline ends. The CDR3 runs 15 residues. The CDR3 spells CASSLVGGLTDTQYF. The DNA of the CDR3 is TGTGCCAGCAGCTTAGTGGGGGGGCTGACAGATACGCAGTATTTT.

As to this clone: At one boundary the junction diverges from the germline segment, which might be a read error. The J gene is TRBJ1-4, the V gene TRBV7-7; no definite D call. The CDR3 length is 14 residues. Per the germline V gene, CDR1 is SSHAT and CDR2 is FNYEAQ (reference sequence). The CDR3 loop reads CASSLAEGSEKLFF. In DNA form, the CDR3 reads TGTGCTAGCAGCTTAGCGGAGGGATCGGAAAAACTGTTTTTT.

The rearrangement uses TRBV9 and TRBJ2-3, with 8 bases aligning to TRBD1. The germline V gene encodes CDR1 SGDLS and CDR2 YYNGEE. The CDR3 length is 16 residues. J gave up 1 base and V 3 bases, and 7 bases lay outside the gene matches. CDR3 in DNA: TGTGCCAGCAGCGGCCAATCGACAGGGGGCACAGATACGCAGTATTTT. Translated, it gives CASSGQSTGGTDTQYF.

This clone was seen repeatedly, ten times or more. The chain uses TRBV6-5 and TRBJ2-5; D is ambiguous. The germline V gene has CDR1 MNHEY and CDR2 SVGAGI. The ends were cut back, 7 bases at V and 5 bases at J, with 8 bases in the middle. The length of the CDR3 is 11 residues. CDR3 sequence reads: CASTDGETQYF. For the CDR3, the DNA is TGTGCCAGCACTGACGGGGAGACCCAGTACTTC.

This CDR3 reads CASRATRTGGNIQYF. The CDR3 region has the DNA TGTGCCAGCAGAGCTACTCGGACAGGGGGAAACATTCAGTACTTC. The rearrangement joins TRBV6-5 to TRBJ2-4, with 10 positions matching TRBD1. V was pared by 6 bases and J by 6 bases, with 8 bases of the junction left unmatched. CDR1 MNHEY and CDR2 SVGAGI come from the germline V gene. The CDR3 sequence is 15 residues long.

The chain is built from TRBV4-1 and TRBJ1-5; D is undetermined. This CDR3 contains 13 residues. The V end lost 2 bases, the J end lost 6 bases, and 8 bases lay between the germline ends. Germline values: CDR1 MGHRA, CDR2 YSYEKL. CDR3 protein: CASSQFRSQPQHF. The CDR3 DNA is TGCGCCAGCAGCCAATTTCGGTCTCAGCCCCAGCATTTT.